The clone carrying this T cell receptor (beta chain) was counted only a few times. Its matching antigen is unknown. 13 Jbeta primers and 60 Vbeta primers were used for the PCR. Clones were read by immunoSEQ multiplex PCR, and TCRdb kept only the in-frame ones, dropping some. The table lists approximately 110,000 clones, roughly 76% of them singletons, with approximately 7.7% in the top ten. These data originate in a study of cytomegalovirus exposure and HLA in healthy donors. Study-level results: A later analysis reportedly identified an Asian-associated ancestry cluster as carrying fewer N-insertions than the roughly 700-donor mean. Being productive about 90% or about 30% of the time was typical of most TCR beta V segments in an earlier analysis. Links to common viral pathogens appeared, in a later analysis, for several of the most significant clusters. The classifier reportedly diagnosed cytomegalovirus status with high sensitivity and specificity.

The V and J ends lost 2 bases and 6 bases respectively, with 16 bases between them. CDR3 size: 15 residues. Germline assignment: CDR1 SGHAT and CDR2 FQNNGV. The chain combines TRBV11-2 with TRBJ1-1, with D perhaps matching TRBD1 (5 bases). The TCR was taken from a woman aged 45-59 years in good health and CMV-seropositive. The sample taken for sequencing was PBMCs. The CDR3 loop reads CASSLFKGLTPEAFF. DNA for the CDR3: TGTGCCAGCAGCTTATTTAAGGGACTCACCCCTGAAGCTTTCTTT.